A selection of T cell receptor beta chains follows, all from one sample in a study of CD8 T cells in Susac syndrome. TCRdb reprocessed the immunoSEQ multiplex PCR reads with MiXCR, giving one entry per CDR3 protein. The top ten clones hold more than 0.095% of a sample with around 130,000 distinct CDR3 sequences, 90% to 95% of them seen once. The sequenced sample consisted of CD4+ T cells from PBMCs. The receptors shown here come from a human donor in good health. Each CDR3 is given with its conserved first and last residue. D genes are given only for firm matches. Size is stated for part of the rows, as once, few or many counts, or as a class when the clone is expanded.

v_call	d_call	clone_size	j_call	cdr3_aa	cdr3_nt
TRBV12-3/TRBV12-4	-	-	TRBJ1-1	CASSRDQLGEGFF	TGTGCCAGCAGCCGGGACCAACTCGGCGAGGGGTTCTTT
TRBV28	TRBD2	-	TRBJ2-1	CASSVVAGGLDEQFF	TGTGCCAGCAGTGTCGTAGCGGGAGGTCTCGATGAGCAGTTCTTC
TRBV20-1	-	-	TRBJ2-2	CSADRATGELFF	TGCAGTGCTGACAGAGCCACCGGGGAGCTGTTTTTT
TRBV20-1	-	-	TRBJ2-7	CSARAPGSGQYF	TGCAGTGCTAGGGCCCCAGGCTCCGGGCAGTACTTC
TRBV6-6	-	-	TRBJ2-7	CASRFEGRTYEQYF	TGTGCCAGCAGGTTCGAGGGGCGGACCTACGAGCAGTACTTC
TRBV18	TRBD1	-	TRBJ2-5	CASSPPGQGVSETQYF	TGTGCCAGCTCACCACCGGGACAGGGGGTTTCCGAGACCCAGTACTTC
TRBV28	TRBD2	-	TRBJ2-7	CASSPSRAGGATGYF	TGTGCCAGCAGCCCGTCGCGAGCGGGAGGGGCTACTGGGTACTTC
TRBV9	-	-	TRBJ2-3	CASSVELRGTIGQATQYF	TGTGCCAGCAGCGTAGAACTTCGGGGGACAATCGGGCAGGCTACGCAGTATTTT
TRBV5-4	TRBD1	once	TRBJ2-5	CASSKPGQEHAETQYF	TGTGCCAGCAGCAAACCCGGACAGGAGCATGCAGAGACCCAGTACTTC
TRBV19	-	-	TRBJ2-7	CASSDNYRVYEQYF	TGTGCCAGTAGTGACAATTACAGGGTCTACGAGCAGTACTTC
TRBV2	TRBD1	-	TRBJ2-6	CASSELGTGGEAGANVLTF	TGTGCCAGCAGTGAACTGGGGACAGGGGGCGAGGCTGGGGCCAACGTCCTGACTTTC
TRBV5-1	TRBD2	-	TRBJ2-7	CASSLVRGRAHHEQYF	TGCGCCAGCAGCTTGGTCCGCGGGAGGGCCCACCACGAGCAGTACTTC
TRBV9	-	once	TRBJ1-5	CASSGGDSNQPQHF	TGTGCCAGCAGCGGGGGAGATAGCAATCAGCCCCAGCATTTT
TRBV6-1	-	-	TRBJ1-5	CASSGGTGSNQPQHF	TGTGCCAGCAGTGGAGGAACAGGGAGCAATCAGCCCCAGCATTTT
TRBV29-1	-	-	TRBJ2-1	CSPRTRLGEQFF	TGCAGCCCAAGGACCAGGTTAGGTGAGCAGTTCTTC
TRBV7-3	-	-	TRBJ2-5	CASSSEEQETQYF	TGTGCCAGCAGCTCCGAGGAACAAGAGACCCAGTACTTC
TRBV18	TRBD1	few	TRBJ1-5	CASSPPGQGGQPQHF	TGTGCCAGCTCACCACCTGGACAGGGTGGTCAGCCCCAGCATTTT
TRBV7-9	-	-	TRBJ2-1	CASSLGTINEQFF	TGTGCCAGCAGCTTAGGGACGATTAATGAGCAGTTCTTC
TRBV7-3	-	-	TRBJ2-6	CASSLTGSGANVLTF	TGTGCCAGCAGCTTAACTGGCTCTGGGGCCAACGTCCTGACTTTC
TRBV9	-	-	TRBJ2-7	CASSVGHSSSYEQYF	TGTGCCAGCAGCGTAGGTCACAGTAGCTCCTACGAGCAGTACTTC
TRBV3-1	TRBD2	-	TRBJ2-7	CASSQRLGTSGWKQYF	TGTGCCAGCAGCCAACGGCTCGGGACTAGCGGGTGGAAGCAGTACTTC
TRBV13	-	-	TRBJ1-4	CASSITGSNEKLFF	TGTGCCAGCAGCATAACAGGATCTAATGAAAAACTGTTTTTT
TRBV7-8	TRBD1	-	TRBJ2-7	CATSNRGSYEQYF	TGTGCCACCTCAAACAGGGGCTCCTACGAGCAGTACTTC
TRBV27	-	-	TRBJ2-5	CASSFGGAYQETQYF	TGTGCCAGCAGTTTCGGAGGAGCCTACCAAGAGACCCAGTACTTC
TRBV9	-	-	TRBJ1-3	CASSVEGSGNTIYF	TGTGCCAGCAGCGTAGAGGGTTCTGGAAACACCATATATTTT
TRBV2	TRBD2	-	TRBJ2-1	CASSEARGRRGDEQFF	TGTGCCAGCAGTGAAGCGCGCGGGAGACGAGGGGATGAGCAGTTCTTC
TRBV6-6	TRBD1	-	TRBJ1-6	CASRMTGLQSPLHF	TGTGCCAGCAGAATGACAGGGTTACAGTCACCCCTCCACTTT
TRBV4-1	-	-	TRBJ2-7	CASSQDKGFSYEQYF	TGCGCCAGCAGCCAAGATAAAGGCTTCTCCTACGAGCAGTACTTC
TRBV7-2	TRBD2	few	TRBJ2-3	CASSRQGSGSTDTQYF	TGTGCCAGCAGCCGGCAGGGTAGCGGGAGCACAGATACGCAGTATTTT